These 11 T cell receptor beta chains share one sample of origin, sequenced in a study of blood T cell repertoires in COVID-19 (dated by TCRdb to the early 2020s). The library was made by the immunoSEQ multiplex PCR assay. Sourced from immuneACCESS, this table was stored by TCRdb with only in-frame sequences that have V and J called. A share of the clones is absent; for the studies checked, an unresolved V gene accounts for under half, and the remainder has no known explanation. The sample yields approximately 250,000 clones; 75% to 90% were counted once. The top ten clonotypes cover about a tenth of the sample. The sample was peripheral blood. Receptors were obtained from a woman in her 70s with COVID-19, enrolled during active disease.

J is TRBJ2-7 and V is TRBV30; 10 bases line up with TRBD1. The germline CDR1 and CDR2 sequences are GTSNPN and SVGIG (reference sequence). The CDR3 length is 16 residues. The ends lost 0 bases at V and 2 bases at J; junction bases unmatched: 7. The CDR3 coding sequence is TGTGCCTGGAGTGTACGGGGGACAGGGGCTCCCTACGAGCAGTACTTC. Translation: CAWSVRGTGAPYEQYF.

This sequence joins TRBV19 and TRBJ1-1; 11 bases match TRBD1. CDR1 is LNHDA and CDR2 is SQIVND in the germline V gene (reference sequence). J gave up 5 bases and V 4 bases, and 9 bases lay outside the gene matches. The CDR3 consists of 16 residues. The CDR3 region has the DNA TGTGCCAGTAGTACGTTGGACAGGGGGCGGGGTACTGAAGCTTTCTTT. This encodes CASSTLDRGRGTEAFF. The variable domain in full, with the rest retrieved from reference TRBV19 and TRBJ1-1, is DGGITQSPKYLFRKEGQNVTLSCEQNLNHDAMYWYRQDPGQGLRLIYYSQIVNDFQKGDIAEGYSVSREKKESFPLTVTSAQKNPTAFYLCASSTLDRGRGTEAFFGQGTRLTVV.

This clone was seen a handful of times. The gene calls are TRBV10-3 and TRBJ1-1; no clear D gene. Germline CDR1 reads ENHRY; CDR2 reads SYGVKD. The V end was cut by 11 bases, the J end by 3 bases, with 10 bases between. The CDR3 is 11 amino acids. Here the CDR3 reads CACISDTEAFF. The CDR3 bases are TGTGCCTGTATCAGCGACACTGAAGCTTTCTTT.

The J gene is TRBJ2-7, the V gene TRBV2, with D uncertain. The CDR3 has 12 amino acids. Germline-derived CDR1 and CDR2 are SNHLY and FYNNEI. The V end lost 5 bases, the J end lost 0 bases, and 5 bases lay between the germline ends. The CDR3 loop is CASSWSSYEQYF. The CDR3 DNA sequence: TGTGCCAGCAGTTGGAGCTCCTACGAGCAGTACTTC.

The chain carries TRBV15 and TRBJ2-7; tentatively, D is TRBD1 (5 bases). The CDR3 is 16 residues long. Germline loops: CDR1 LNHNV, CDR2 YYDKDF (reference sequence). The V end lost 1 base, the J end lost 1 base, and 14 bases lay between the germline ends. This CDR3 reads CATSRGRRQSSYEQYF. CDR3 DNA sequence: TGTGCCACCAGCAGAGGTAGGCGACAGTCTTCCTACGAGCAGTACTTC.

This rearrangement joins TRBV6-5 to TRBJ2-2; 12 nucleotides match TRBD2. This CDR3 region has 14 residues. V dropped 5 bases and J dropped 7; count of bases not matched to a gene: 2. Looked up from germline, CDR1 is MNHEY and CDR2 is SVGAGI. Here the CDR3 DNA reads TGTGCCAGCAGTCGGACTAGCGGGATCGGGGAGCTGTTTTTT. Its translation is CASSRTSGIGELFF.

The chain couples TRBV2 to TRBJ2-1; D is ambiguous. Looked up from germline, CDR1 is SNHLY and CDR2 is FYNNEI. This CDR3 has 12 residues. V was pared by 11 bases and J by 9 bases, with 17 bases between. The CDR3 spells CASLSQNREQFF. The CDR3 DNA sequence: TGTGCCTCTCTCTCCCAGAATCGTGAGCAGTTCTTC.

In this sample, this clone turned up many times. The CDR3, as DNA: TGTGCCAGCAGCTTGTTGATGGGCCGCGATCATACGCAGTATTTT. Amino acids: CASSLLMGRDHTQYF. The chain has TRBV5-8 and TRBJ2-3; D is ambiguous. V was cut by 1 base and J by 7 bases, with 16 bases left in between. Germline lookup yields CDR1 SGHTS and CDR2 YDEGEE. CDR3 length: 15 amino acids.

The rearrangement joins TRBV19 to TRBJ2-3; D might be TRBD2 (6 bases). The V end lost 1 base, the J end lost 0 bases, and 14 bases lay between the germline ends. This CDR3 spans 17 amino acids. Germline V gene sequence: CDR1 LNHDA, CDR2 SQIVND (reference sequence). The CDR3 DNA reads TGTGCCAGTAGTATAGGCGGGACGGCTACTAGCACAGATACGCAGTATTTT. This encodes CASSIGGTATSTDTQYF.

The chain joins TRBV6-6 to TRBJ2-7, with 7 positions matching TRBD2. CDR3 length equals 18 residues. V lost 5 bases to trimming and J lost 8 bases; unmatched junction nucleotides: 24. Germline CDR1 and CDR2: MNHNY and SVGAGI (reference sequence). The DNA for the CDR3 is TGTGCCAGCAGTCACGGGGGACTGTGGGAGGGAGGGCACGGGCAGCAGTACTTC. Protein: CASSHGGLWEGGHGQQYF.

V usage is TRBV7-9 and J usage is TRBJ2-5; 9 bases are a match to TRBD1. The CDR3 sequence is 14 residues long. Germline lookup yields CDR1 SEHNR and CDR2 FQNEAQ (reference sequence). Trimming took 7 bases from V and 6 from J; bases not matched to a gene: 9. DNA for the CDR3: TGTGCCAGCAACTCGGGACAGGGAGAAAAGACCCAGTACTTC. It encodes CASNSGQGEKTQYF.